This note documents a single TCR beta chain sequence. This clonotype was detected a few times. Its antigen is still unknown. No much larger clonotype is one base removed from it; base qualities were not supplied. Relative to germline, V is 6 bases shorter and J is 4 bases shorter, with 21 bases between their ends. From a lookup of the germline V gene, CDR1 and CDR2 are SGDLS and YYNGEE. The CDR3 starts with the cysteine, ends with the phenylalanine, and has 16 residues. Of all the DNA, just the CDR3 is kept, 48 bases in frame from base 1. The sample belongs to a study of T-cell memory formation after mild COVID-19 (TCRdb year 2021). Study-wide context: TCR sequence clusters from the two donors were largely donor specific. T-cell clones expanding and contracting after mild COVID-19 in a couple of donors were tracked by longitudinal TCRalpha and TCRbeta repertoire sequencing. The cohort was made up of two young adult volunteers, one female and one male, who were previously healthy.

Ficoll-Paque density gradient centrifugation was used to isolate PBMCs. Sequencing took place on an Illumina NovaSeq 6000. TCRalpha and TCRbeta cDNA libraries were constructed by 5'RACE with constant-segment primers, with sample barcodes and unique molecular identifiers being introduced. Trizol reagent was used to extract RNA from every sample. The libraries were amplified in two PCR steps, and the second step added a second sample barcode and Illumina TruSeq adapters. Sequencing of libraries was performed on an Illumina NovaSeq with 2 x 150 bp paired-end reads. Under the source paper's analysis protocol: The reads were demultiplexed and collapsed into UMI-guided consensus sequences using migec v1.2.7. Using mixcr v2.1.11, the UMI consensuses were aligned to TRA and TRB V and J templates and assembled into clonotypes. Clonotypes were classified as expanded or contracted when called significant by both edgeR and NoisET, with noise models trained on biological replicates. For edgeR calls, the cutoffs were a false discovery rate-adjusted p below 0.01 and a log2 fold-change threshold of 1. As an exploratory analysis of dynamics, PCA with hierarchical clustering was applied to max-normalized trajectories of the 1000 most abundant clonotypes. Separately sequenced CD4+ and CD8+ repertoires were used to assign a CD4 or CD8 phenotype to each responding clone. TCRdb's own reprocessing of the public reads used fastp at Q25 and MiXCR and kept productive beta chains. Here each entry gathers all rows of one CDR3 protein and keeps the most common genes and DNA. These V and J calls originate from TCRdb's pipeline instead of the authors' own analysis. The sample has 300,000 to 400,000 distinct CDR3 sequences on record, roughly 15% of them singletons. The ten largest clones take up 20% to 25% of the sample.

Here is what the overall study found, with its caveats: The study covered only a couple of mild cases, and larger cohorts including severe cases with pre-infection samples were considered necessary. From day 15 to 85, contracting clones showed balanced CD4/CD8 phenotypes, whereas a second wave of clones that expanded from day 15 to 37 leaned towards CD4+. Some responding clones were detected in pre-infection memory, suggesting pre-existing cross-reactive memory T cells joined the SARS-CoV-2 response. Contracting CD4+ clones were found mainly in CM and EM memory subsets, while CD8+ clones were enriched in EMRA. The second-wave clones that peaked on day 37 were not confirmed to be SARS-CoV-2 specific.

The rearrangement joined TRBV9 to TRBJ2-3; TRBD2 is a weak D gene call, 8 bases matching. This receptor was taken from a man aged 18 to 35 who had mild COVID-19 (a few samples of this study predate the infection). The sample titles of this study are shuffled in the database, so cell type and time point are left out; the donor was told from shared clones. Material: PBMCs or a T cell subset sorted from them (not recorded which). The bases are TGTGCCAGCACGCCGGGAGGGGGCCAAGTGTCAGATACGCAGTATTTT. It translates to CASTPGGGQVSDTQYF.